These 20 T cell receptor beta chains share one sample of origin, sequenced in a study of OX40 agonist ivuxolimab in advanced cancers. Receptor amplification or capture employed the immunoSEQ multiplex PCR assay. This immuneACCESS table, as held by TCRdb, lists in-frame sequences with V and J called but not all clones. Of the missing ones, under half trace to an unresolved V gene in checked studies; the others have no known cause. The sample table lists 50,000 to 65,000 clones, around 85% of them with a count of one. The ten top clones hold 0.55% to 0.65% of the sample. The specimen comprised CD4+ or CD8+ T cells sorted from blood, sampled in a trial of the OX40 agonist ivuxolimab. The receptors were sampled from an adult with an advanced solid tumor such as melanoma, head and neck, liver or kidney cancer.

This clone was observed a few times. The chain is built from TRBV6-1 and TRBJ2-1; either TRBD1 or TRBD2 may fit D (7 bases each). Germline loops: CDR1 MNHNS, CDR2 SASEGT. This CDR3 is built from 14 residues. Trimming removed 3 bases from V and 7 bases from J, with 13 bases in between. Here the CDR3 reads CASSEFRGGNEQFF. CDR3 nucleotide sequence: TGTGCCAGCAGTGAGTTCAGGGGGGGGAATGAGCAGTTCTTC.

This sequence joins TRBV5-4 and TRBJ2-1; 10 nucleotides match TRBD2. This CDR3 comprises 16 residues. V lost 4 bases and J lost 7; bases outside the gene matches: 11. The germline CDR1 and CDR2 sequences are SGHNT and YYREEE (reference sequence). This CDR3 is CASSPPPASGRNEQFF. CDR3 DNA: TGTGCCAGCAGCCCCCCCCCGGCTAGCGGGAGAAATGAGCAGTTCTTC.

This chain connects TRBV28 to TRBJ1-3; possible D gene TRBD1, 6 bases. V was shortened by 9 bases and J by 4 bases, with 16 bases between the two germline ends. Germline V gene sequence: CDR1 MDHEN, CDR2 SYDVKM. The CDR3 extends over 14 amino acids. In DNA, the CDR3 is TGTGCCAGTATTAGCTGGGGGGCAGGAAACACCATATATTTT. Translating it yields CASISWGAGNTIYF.

The CDR3 loop is CASKRPTGNKQPQHF. The CDR3 DNA reads TGTGCCAGCAAAAGGCCGACAGGGAATAAACAGCCCCAGCATTTT. The gene calls are TRBV6-4 and TRBJ1-5; 7 positions agree with TRBD1. V trimming: 7 bases; J trimming: 7 bases; junction bases outside the gene matches: 13. The germline CDR1 and CDR2 sequences are MRHNA and SNTAGT. CDR3 length: 15 amino acids.

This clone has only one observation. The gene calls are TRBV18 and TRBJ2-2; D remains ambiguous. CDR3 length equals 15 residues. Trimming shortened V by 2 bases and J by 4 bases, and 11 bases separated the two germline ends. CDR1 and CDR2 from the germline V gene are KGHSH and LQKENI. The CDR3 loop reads CASSPIWGSTGELFF. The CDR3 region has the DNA TGTGCCAGCTCACCAATTTGGGGTTCCACCGGGGAGCTGTTTTTT. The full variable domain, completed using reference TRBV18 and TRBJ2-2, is NAGVMQNPRHLVRRRGQEARLRCSPMKGHSHVYWYRQLPEEGLKFMVYLQKENIIDESGMPKERFSAEFPKEGPSILRIQQVVRGDSAAYFCASSPIWGSTGELFFGEGSRLTVL.

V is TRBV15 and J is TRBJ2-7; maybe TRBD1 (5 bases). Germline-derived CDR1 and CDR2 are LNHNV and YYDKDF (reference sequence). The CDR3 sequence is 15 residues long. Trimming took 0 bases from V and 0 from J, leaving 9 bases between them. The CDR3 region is CATSRDSRASYEQYF. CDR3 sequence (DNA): TGTGCCACCAGCAGAGATTCCAGGGCCTCCTACGAGCAGTACTTC.

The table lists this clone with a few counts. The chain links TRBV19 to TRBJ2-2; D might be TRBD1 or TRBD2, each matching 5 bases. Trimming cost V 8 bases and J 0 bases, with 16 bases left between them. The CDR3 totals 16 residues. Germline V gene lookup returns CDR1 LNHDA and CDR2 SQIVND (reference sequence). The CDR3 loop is CASQDQGRSNTGELFF. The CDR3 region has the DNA TGTGCCAGTCAAGACCAGGGACGGTCGAACACCGGGGAGCTGTTTTTT.

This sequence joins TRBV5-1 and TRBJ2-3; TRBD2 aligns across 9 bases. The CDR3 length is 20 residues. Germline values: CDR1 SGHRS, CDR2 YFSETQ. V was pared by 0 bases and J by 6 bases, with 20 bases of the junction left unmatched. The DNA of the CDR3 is TGCGCCAGCAGCTTGGAGATTACTGCGGGAGGGCCCGGTGGGGCCGATACGCAGTATTTT. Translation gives CASSLEITAGGPGGADTQYF.

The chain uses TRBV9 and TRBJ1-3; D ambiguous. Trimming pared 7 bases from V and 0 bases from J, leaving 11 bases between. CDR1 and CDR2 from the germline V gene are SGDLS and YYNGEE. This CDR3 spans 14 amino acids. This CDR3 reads CASGSTISGNTIYF. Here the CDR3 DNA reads TGTGCCAGCGGGTCAACGATCTCTGGAAACACCATATATTTT.

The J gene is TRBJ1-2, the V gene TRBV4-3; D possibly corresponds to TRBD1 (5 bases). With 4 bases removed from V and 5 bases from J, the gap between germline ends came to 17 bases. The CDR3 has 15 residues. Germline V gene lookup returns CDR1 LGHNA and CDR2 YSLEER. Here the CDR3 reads CASSLGEEGGYGYTF. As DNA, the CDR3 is TGCGCCAGCAGCCTGGGGGAGGAGGGAGGTTATGGCTACACCTTC.

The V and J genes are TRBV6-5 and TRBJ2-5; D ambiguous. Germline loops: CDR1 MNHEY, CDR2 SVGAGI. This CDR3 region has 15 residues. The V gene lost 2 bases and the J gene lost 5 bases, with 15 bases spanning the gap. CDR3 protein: CASSYALADSETQYF. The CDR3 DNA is TGTGCCAGCAGTTACGCTCTCGCAGACTCGGAGACCCAGTACTTC.

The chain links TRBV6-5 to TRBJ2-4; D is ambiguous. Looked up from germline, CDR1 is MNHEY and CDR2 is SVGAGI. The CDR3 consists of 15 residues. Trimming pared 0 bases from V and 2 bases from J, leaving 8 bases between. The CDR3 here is CASSYSRRTKNIQYF. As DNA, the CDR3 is TGTGCCAGCAGTTACTCACGACGGACCAAAAACATTCAGTACTTC.

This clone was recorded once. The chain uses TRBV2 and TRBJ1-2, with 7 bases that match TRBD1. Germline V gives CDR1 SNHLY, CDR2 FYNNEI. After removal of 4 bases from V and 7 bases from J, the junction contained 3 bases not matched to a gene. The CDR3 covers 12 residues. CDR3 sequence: CASSGGGSGYTF. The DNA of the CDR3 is TGTGCCAGCAGTGGAGGGGGCTCTGGCTACACCTTC.

CDR3 bases: TGTGCCAGCAGCTTCCTCGGGACTAGCGGAGAGACCCAGTACTTC. It codes for CASSFLGTSGETQYF. The chain has TRBV9 and TRBJ2-5, with 11 bases fitting TRBD2. V shed 4 bases, J shed 4 bases, and the junction held 6 bases outside the gene matches. The CDR3 has 15 residues. Germline CDR1 and CDR2: SGDLS and YYNGEE.

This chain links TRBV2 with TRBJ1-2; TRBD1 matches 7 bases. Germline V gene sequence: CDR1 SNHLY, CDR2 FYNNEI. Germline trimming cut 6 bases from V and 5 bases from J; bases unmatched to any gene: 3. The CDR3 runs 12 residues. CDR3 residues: CASRQTGYGYTF. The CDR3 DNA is TGTGCCAGCAGACAGACAGGGTATGGCTACACCTTC.

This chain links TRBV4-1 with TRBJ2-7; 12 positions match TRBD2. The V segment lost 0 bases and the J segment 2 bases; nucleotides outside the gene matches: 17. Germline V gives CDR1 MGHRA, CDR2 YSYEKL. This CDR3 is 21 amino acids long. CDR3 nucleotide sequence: TGCGCCAGCAGCCAAGATTTGAAAACTAGCGGGAGGACTTCCCCCGCCTACGAGCAGTACTTC. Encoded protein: CASSQDLKTSGRTSPAYEQYF.

Here the CDR3 DNA reads TGTGCCAGCAGCCAGGGATTTTTCGGACAGGGAAACTACAATGAGCAGTTCTTC. It encodes CASSQGFFGQGNYNEQFF. This chain connects TRBV7-8 to TRBJ2-1, with TRBD1 identical over 8 bases. Germline CDR1 SGHVS, CDR2 FQNEAQ. Trimming removed 5 bases from V and 3 bases from J; junction bases left unmatched: 15. The CDR3 loop spans 18 amino acids.

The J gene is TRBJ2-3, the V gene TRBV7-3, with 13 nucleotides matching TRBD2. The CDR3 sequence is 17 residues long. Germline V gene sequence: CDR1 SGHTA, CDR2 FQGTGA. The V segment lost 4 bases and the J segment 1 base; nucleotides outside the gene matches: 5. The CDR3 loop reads CASSSHGLAGGTDTQYF. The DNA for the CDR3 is TGTGCCAGCAGCTCTCACGGACTAGCGGGGGGCACAGATACGCAGTATTTT.

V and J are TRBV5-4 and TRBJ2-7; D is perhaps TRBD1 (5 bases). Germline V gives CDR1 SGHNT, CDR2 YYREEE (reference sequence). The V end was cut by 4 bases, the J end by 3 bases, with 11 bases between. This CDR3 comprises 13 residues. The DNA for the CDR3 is TGTGCCAGCAGCCCCTCCGACAGCTACGAGCAGTACTTC. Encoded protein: CASSPSDSYEQYF.

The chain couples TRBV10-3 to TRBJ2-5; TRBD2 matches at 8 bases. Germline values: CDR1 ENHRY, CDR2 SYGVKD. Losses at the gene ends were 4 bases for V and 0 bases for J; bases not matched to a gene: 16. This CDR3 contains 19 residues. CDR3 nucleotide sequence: TGTGCCATCAGTGGGGCCACCAATGGGGCGGGAGGAGACCAAGAGACCCAGTACTTC. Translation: CAISGATNGAGGDQETQYF.